This paragraph covers one TCR beta chain sequence. This CDR3 spans 18 amino acids. V lost 1 base and J 6 bases, leaving 19 bases between the germline ends. Germline V gene data show CDR1 as SGHNT and CDR2 as YENEEA. The data were taken from a study of blood T cell repertoires in COVID-19. Background on the study: PBMCs, B-cell-depleted T cells, or T cells were the source of the cDNA or gDNA that made up the material.

Using immunoSEQ multiplex PCR, the repertoire was profiled, and TCRdb retains in-frame clones only, with some absent. This table has over 110,000 clones, under 90% appearing once. Individuals aged roughly 18 to 95 years were recruited from 20 to 25 US areas. Participant-reported clinical history was the basis for cohort assignment. Sequenced input: PBMCs or T cells enriched from blood (not recorded which). This clonotype was obtained from a man in his forties or fifties in a cohort exposed to, infected with or recovered from COVID-19 (not recorded which). This sequence joins TRBV11-3 and TRBJ1-6, with a weak D call TRBD1 (6 bases). This CDR3 is CASSLGAVGTRGNSPLHF. CDR3 bases: TGTGCCAGCAGCTTAGGCGCTGTCGGGACAAGGGGTAATTCACCCCTCCACTTT.